This is a list of T cell receptor beta chains from one sample in a study of OX40 agonist ivuxolimab in advanced cancers. Libraries were prepared by immunoSEQ multiplex PCR; TCRdb keeps only in-frame clonotypes and omits some of them. The data hold approximately 89,000 clones, with approximately 91% observed a single time. The source was CD4+ or CD8+ T cells sorted from blood, collected in a trial of the OX40 agonist ivuxolimab. These receptors came from an adult with an advanced solid tumor such as melanoma, head and neck, liver or kidney cancer. The CDR3 runs from the conserved cysteine through the conserved F or W. A D gene is named only where the DNA matches it firmly. Clone sizes are given selectively: once, few, many, or a class where the clone is expanded.

CDR3 protein,CDR3 DNA,J gene,clone size,V gene,D gene
CASSGVPVGIEPQHF,TGTGCCAGCTCAGGGGTTCCCGTCGGTATCGAGCCCCAGCATTTT,TRBJ1-5,.,TRBV6-5,.
CASSFLKPPYEQYF,TGTGCCAGCAGCTTTCTAAAGCCTCCCTACGAGCAGTACTTC,TRBJ2-7,.,TRBV7-2,.
CASSLQGRTEKLFF,TGTGCCAGCAGCCTACAGGGGAGAACTGAAAAACTGTTTTTT,TRBJ1-4,.,TRBV25-1,TRBD1
CASSYQAGDEFF,TGTGCCAGCAGTTACCAGGCGGGGGACGAGTTCTTC,TRBJ2-1,.,TRBV6-5,TRBD2
CASSLERSSGTGRTEAFF,TGTGCCAGCAGTTTGGAAAGATCATCCGGGACAGGGAGGACTGAAGCTTTCTTT,TRBJ1-1,once,TRBV28,TRBD1
CASSLVTDRIPRYEQYF,TGTGCCAGCAGCTTAGTGACAGACCGAATCCCCAGGTACGAGCAGTACTTC,TRBJ2-7,.,TRBV7-2,.
CASSQAGGETQYF,TGTGCCAGCAGTCAAGCGGGAGGTGAGACCCAGTACTTC,TRBJ2-5,.,TRBV6-6,TRBD2
CASSQGVSGNTIYF,TGTGCCAGCAGCCAGGGAGTCTCTGGAAACACCATATATTTT,TRBJ1-3,.,TRBV2,.
CSVEIAETYEQYF,TGCAGCGTTGAGATAGCGGAAACCTACGAGCAGTACTTC,TRBJ2-7,.,TRBV29-1,.
CASSPRGDIQETQYF,TGTGCCAGCAGCCCCCGTGGGGACATCCAAGAGACCCAGTACTTC,TRBJ2-5,.,TRBV7-6,.
CASSLWGSSYNEQFF,TGTGCCAGCAGCCTTTGGGGGAGCTCCTACAATGAGCAGTTCTTC,TRBJ2-1,.,TRBV11-2,.
CASSVEAGGNNEQFF,TGTGCCAGCAGCGTAGAAGCGGGGGGAAACAATGAGCAGTTCTTC,TRBJ2-1,.,TRBV9,TRBD2
CASTLNSDRAGYTF,TGCGCCAGCACCCTAAACTCAGACAGAGCCGGCTACACCTTC,TRBJ1-2,.,TRBV5-1,.
CASSLGRENYGYTF,TGTGCCAGCAGCTTGGGCAGGGAGAACTATGGCTACACCTTC,TRBJ1-2,.,TRBV7-9,.
CASSGTGYTEAFF,TGCGCCAGCAGCGGGACAGGGTACACTGAAGCTTTCTTT,TRBJ1-1,.,TRBV5-1,TRBD1